This T cell receptor beta chain was obtained from a study of T cell responses to AZD1222 COVID-19 vaccine. Overall study context: Second doses that came at about 4 or about 12 weeks were put together.

Findings and limits, study-wide: Spike as a whole was targeted by vaccine-associated CD4 TCRs, dominant at 160-218 and 743-854. Unmutated variant regions are reportedly the target of nearly half of TCRs that are spike-specific.

On this clone itself: The target antigen is unknown.

TCRdb keeps only in-frame clones here, not all; method: immunoSEQ multiplex PCR. This table has approximately 100,000 clones, just under 90% appearing once. Germline values: CDR1 SEHNR, CDR2 FQNEAQ (reference sequence). This CDR3 spans 13 amino acids. The V segment lost 8 bases and the J segment 5 bases; nucleotides outside the gene matches: 7. The V gene is TRBV7-9, the J gene TRBJ1-1; 8 nucleotides align to TRBD1. The sequence was collected from an adult in good health. Sequences were derived from peripheral blood, sampled on day 0 of AZD1222 vaccination. The CDR3 coding sequence is TGTGCCAGCGGAGACAGGGGAGGGACTGAAGCTTTCTTT. Its protein product is CASGDRGGTEAFF. Full variable domain (missing parts from reference TRBV7-9 and TRBJ1-1): DTGVSQNPRHKITKRGQNVTFRCDPISEHNRLYWYRQTLGQGPEFLTYFQNEAQLEKSRLLSDRFSAERPKGSFSTLEIQRTEQGDSAMYLCASGDRGGTEAFFGQGTRLTVV.